This TCR beta chain was captured in a study of regulatory T cells in long-lasting Graves disease. Study at large: Antithyroid drug intake by newly diagnosed Graves' patients had lasted under 3 months. Overall study findings and caveats: Persistent disease samples used TRBV28, TRBJ1-2 and TRBJ2-5 preferentially. Persistent Graves' patients showed less TCR diversity than newly diagnosed patients showed.

Sample time point: newly diagnosed GD, antithyroid drugs for less than 3 months. PBMCs were the source of the RNA used for TCR sequencing. This clonotype was seen at least ten times. The antigen is not known. The CDR3 loop spans 14 amino acids. CDR1 is MDHEN and CDR2 is SYDVKM in the germline V gene. V gave up 4 bases and J gave up 4 bases, with 10 bases separating them. CDR3-region Arm-PCR and iRepertoire HTBI primers produced the TCR beta libraries. TCRdb re-analysed the multiplex PCR reads in MiXCR, keeping a single row per CDR3 protein. The sample lists 400,000 to 550,000 distinct CDR3 sequences; around 17% were seen once. These data are also associated with another study on T cells in Graves' hyperthyroidism and ophthalmopathy. That work contributes: Ophthalmopathy was identified by the model a median about 6 months ahead of onset.

The sequence was collected from a young woman with Graves disease. The gene calls are TRBV28 and TRBJ1-4; the D gene is possibly TRBD1 (6 bases). The sequences come from peripheral blood mononuclear cells (PBMCs), collected at new diagnosis, from a patient treated with antithyroid drugs. CDR3 region: CASSWTDRNEKLFF. Written as DNA, the CDR3 is TGTGCCAGCAGTTGGACAGATCGTAATGAAAAACTGTTTTTT.